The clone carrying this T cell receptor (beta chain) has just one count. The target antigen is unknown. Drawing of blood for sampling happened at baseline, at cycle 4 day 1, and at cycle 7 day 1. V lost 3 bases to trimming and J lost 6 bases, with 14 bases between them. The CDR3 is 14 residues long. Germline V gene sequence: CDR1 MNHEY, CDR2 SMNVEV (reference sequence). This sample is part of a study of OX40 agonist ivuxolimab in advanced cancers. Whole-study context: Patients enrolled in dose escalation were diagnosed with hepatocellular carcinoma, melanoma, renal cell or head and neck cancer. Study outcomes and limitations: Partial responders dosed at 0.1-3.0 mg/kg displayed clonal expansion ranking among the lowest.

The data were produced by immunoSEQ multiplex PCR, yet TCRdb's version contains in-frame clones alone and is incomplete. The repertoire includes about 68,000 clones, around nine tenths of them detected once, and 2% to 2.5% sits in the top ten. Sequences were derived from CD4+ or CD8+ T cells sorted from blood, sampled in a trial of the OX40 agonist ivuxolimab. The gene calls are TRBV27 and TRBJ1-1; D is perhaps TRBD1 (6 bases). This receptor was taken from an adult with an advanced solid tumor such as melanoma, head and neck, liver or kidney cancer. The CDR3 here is CASSFQGRMAEAFF. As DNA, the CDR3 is TGTGCCAGCAGTTTTCAGGGGCGGATGGCTGAAGCTTTCTTT.